This T cell receptor (beta chain) was identified during a study of breast tumors, draining lymph nodes, adjacent tissues. TCRdb reprocessed the multiplex PCR reads via MiXCR and lists one record per CDR3 protein. Of about 220,000 distinct CDR3 sequences listed, approximately 36% are singletons. Breast cancer patients provided tissue from their axillary draining lymph nodes. From germline, CDR1 is SGHDT and CDR2 YYEEEE. V was clipped by 0 bases and J by 2 bases, with 5 bases between them. CDR3 length: 13 residues. The specimen sequenced was axillary lymph node tissue. This receptor was identified in a female donor with breast cancer. Some clones in this sample may be carry-over from other donors' samples. The J gene is TRBJ1-2, the V gene TRBV5-6, with D unresolved. The DNA of the CDR3 is TGTGCCAGCAGCTTGGCCAGCAACTATGGCTACACCTTC. Amino acid sequence: CASSLASNYGYTF.